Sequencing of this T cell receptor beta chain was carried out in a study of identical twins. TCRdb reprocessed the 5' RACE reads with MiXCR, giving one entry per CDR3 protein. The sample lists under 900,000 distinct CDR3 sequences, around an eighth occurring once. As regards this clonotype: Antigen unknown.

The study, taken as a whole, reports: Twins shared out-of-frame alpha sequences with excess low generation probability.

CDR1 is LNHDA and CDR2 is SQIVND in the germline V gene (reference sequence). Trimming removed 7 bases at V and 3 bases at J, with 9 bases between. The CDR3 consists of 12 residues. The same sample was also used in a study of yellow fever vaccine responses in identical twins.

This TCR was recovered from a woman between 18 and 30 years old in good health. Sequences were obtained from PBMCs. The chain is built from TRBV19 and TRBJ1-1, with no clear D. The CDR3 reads CASTSEYTEAFF. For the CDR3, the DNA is TGTGCCAGTACGTCGGAGTACACTGAAGCTTTCTTT.